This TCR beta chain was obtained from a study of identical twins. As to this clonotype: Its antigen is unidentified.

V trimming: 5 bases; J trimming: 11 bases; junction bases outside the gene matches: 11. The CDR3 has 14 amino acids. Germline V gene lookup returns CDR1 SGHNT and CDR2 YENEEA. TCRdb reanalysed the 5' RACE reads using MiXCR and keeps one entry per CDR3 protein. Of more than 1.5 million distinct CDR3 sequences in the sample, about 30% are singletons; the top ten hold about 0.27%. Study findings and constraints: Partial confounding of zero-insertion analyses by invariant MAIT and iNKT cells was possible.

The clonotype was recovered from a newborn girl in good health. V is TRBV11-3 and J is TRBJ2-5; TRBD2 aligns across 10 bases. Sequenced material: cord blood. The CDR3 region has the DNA TGTGCCAGCAGCGTGGGACTAGCGTACAATGAGCAGTACTTC. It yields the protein CASSVGLAYNEQYF. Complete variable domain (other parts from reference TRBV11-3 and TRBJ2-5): EAGVVQSPRYKIIEKKQPVAFWCNPISGHNTLYWYLQNLGQGPELLIRYENEEAVDDSQLPKDRFSAERLKGVDSTLKIQPAELGDSAVYLCASSVGLAYNEQYFGPGTRLLVL.